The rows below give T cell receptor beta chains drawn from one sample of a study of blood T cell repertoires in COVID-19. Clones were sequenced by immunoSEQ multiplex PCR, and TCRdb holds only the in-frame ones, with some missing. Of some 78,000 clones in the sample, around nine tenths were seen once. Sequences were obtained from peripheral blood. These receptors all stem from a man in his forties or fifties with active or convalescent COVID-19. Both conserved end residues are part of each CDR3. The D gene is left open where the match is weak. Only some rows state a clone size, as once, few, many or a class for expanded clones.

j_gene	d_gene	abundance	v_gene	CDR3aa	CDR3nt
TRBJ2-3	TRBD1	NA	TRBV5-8	CASSQGQGGDTQYF	TGTGCCAGCAGCCAAGGACAGGGGGGAGATACGCAGTATTTT
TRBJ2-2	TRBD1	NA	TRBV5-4	CASSGTANTGELFF	TGTGCCAGCAGTGGGACAGCGAACACCGGGGAGCTGTTTTTT
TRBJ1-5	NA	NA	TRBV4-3	CASSQDTGSNQPQHF	TGCGCCAGCAGCCAAGATACAGGTAGCAATCAGCCCCAGCATTTT
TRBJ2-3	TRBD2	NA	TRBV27	CASSWAKGLARTDTQYF	TGTGCCAGCAGTTGGGCTAAAGGACTAGCGAGAACAGATACGCAGTATTTT
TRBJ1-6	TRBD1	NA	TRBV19	CASSDQGANSPLHF	TGTGCCAGTAGTGATCAGGGGGCTAATTCACCCCTCCACTTT
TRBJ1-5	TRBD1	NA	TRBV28	CASSFPTGGIGTQPQHF	TGTGCCAGCAGTTTCCCGACAGGGGGAATAGGCACTCAGCCCCAGCATTTT
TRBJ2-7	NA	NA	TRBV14	CASSPRTTPSYEQYF	TGTGCCAGCAGCCCCCGCACGACTCCCTCCTACGAGCAGTACTTC
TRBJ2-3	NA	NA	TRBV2	CASNSERGAPDTQYF	TGTGCCAGCAATTCGGAACGGGGGGCCCCAGATACGCAGTATTTT
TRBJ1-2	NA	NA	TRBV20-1	CSATTPNGYTF	TGCAGTGCTACCACACCGAATGGCTACACCTTC
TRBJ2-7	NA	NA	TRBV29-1	CSVEGHREGGSYEQYF	TGCAGCGTTGAAGGCCACAGGGAGGGAGGCTCCTACGAGCAGTACTTC
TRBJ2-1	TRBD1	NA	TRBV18	CASSPREQGLGNEQFF	TGTGCCAGCTCACCACGTGAACAGGGGCTTGGGAATGAGCAGTTCTTC
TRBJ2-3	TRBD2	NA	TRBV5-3	CARSMTSRDTQYF	TGTGCCAGAAGCATGACTAGCAGGGATACGCAGTATTTT
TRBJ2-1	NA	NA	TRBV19	CASSISDGVYEQFF	TGTGCCAGTAGTATTTCGGACGGGGTCTATGAGCAGTTCTTC
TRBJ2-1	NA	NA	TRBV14	CASSSGGISYNEQFF	TGTGCCAGCAGCTCCGGAGGTATCTCCTACAATGAGCAGTTCTTC
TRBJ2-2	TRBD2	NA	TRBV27	CASSFATSGGANTGELFF	TGTGCCAGCAGTTTTGCGACTAGCGGGGGGGCGAACACCGGGGAGCTGTTTTTT
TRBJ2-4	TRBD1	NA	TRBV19	CASSINFGAGGENIQYF	TGTGCCAGTAGTATAAACTTCGGGGCAGGGGGCGAAAACATTCAGTACTTC
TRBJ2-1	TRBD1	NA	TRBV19	CASSIRGGNSYNEQFF	TGTGCCAGTAGTATAAGAGGGGGCAACTCCTACAATGAGCAGTTCTTC
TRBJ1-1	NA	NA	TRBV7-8	CASSFHYTNTEAFF	TGTGCCAGCAGCTTCCACTATACGAACACTGAAGCTTTCTTT
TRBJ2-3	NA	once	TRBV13	CASSFRGTDTQYF	TGTGCCAGCAGCTTCCGGGGAACAGATACGCAGTATTTT
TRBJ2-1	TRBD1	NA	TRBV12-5	CASGRTGGREQFF	TGTGCTAGTGGTCGGACAGGGGGGCGCGAGCAGTTCTTC
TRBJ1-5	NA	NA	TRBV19	CATAGSPVGNQPQHF	TGTGCCACAGCAGGTTCCCCGGTAGGCAATCAGCCCCAGCATTTT
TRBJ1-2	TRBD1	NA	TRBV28	CASSVSGQLNYGYTF	TGTGCCAGCAGTGTATCGGGACAGCTTAACTATGGCTACACCTTC
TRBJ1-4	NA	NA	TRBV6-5	CASSYQGSTNEKLFF	TGTGCCAGCAGTTACCAGGGGTCAACTAATGAAAAACTGTTTTTT
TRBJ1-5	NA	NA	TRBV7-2	CASSLFSDQPQHF	TGTGCCAGCAGCTTATTCTCGGATCAGCCCCAGCATTTT
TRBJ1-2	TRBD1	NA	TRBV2	CASSGDSTNYGYTF	TGTGCCAGCAGTGGGGACAGCACTAACTATGGCTACACCTTC
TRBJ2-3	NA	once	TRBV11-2	CASTQWGGGTDTQYF	TGTGCCAGCACCCAATGGGGTGGGGGGACAGATACGCAGTATTTT
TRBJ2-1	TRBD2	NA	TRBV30	CAWTPPGLAGGRSAEQFF	TGTGCCTGGACCCCCCCGGGACTAGCGGGGGGGCGAAGTGCTGAGCAGTTCTTC
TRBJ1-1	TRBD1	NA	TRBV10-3	CAISQYPGQGARDTEAFF	TGTGCCATCAGCCAATACCCGGGACAGGGGGCGCGGGACACTGAAGCTTTCTTT
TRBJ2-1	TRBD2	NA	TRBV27	CASSSLQRGAHNEQFF	TGTGCCAGCAGTTCCCTTCAGCGGGGGGCACACAATGAGCAGTTCTTC
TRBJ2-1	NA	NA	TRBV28	CASSLAGFEQFF	TGTGCCAGCAGTTTAGCCGGGTTTGAGCAGTTCTTC
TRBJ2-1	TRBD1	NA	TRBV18	CASSPQGAYNEQFF	TGTGCCAGCTCACCGCAGGGGGCTTACAATGAGCAGTTCTTC
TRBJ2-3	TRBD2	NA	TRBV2	CASSENGGGNTDTQYF	TGTGCCAGCAGTGAAAACGGCGGGGGGAACACAGATACGCAGTATTTT
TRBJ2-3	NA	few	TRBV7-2	CASSLGAGPSTDTQYF	TGTGCCAGCAGCTTAGGTGCAGGGCCTAGCACAGATACGCAGTATTTT
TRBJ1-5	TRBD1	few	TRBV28	CASSLWLVQGAQPQHF	TGTGCCAGCAGTTTATGGCTGGTGCAGGGGGCTCAGCCCCAGCATTTT